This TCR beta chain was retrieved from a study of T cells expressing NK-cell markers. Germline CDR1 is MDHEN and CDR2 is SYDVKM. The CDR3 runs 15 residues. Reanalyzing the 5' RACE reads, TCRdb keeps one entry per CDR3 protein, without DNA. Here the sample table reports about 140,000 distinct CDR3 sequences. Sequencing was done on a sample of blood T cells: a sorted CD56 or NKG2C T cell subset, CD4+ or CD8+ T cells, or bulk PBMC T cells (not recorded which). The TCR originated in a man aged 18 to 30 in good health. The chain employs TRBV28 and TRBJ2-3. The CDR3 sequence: CASSLLDWSTDTQYF.